The rows below give T cell receptor beta chains drawn from one sample of a study of STAT5B mutations in CD4+ large granular lymphocyte leukemia. The repertoire was sequenced with immunoSEQ multiplex PCR; TCRdb's copy has only in-frame clones and lacks some. The sample holds 30,000 or so clones, roughly 80% seen once. The sequenced sample consisted of CD4+ T cells from blood buffy coats. The source is a human donor in good health. CDR3s include the opening cysteine and the closing phenylalanine or tryptophan. A D gene is named only where the DNA matches it firmly. Clone size is not always given. Where it is, it says once, few, many or a class for expanded clones.

DNA,CDR3,V,D,J,size
TGCGCCAGCAGCTTGGGACAGGGGGCGGGAGGCACTGAAGCTTTCTTT,CASSLGQGAGGTEAFF,TRBV5-1,TRBD1,TRBJ1-1,NA
TGTGCCAGCAGCCCCCCCCCTTGGAGAAGCGGAGGGACAGATACGCAGTATTTT,CASSPPPWRSGGTDTQYF,TRBV5-6,NA,TRBJ2-3,NA
TGTGCCAGTAGACAGGGAAATCATTCACCCCTCCACTTT,CASRQGNHSPLHF,TRBV19,NA,TRBJ1-6,once
TGTGCCAGCAGTTACAGGACTAGCGGGAGGATTGAGCAGTTCTTC,CASSYRTSGRIEQFF,TRBV6-5,TRBD2,TRBJ2-1,NA
TGTGCCAGCAGTTACGCGGGACCTTATAGCAATCAGCCCCAGCATTTT,CASSYAGPYSNQPQHF,TRBV6-5,NA,TRBJ1-5,NA
TGTGCCAGTAGGTCGACAGGGAGTGCTGGGGCCAACGTCCTGACTTTC,CASRSTGSAGANVLTF,TRBV19,TRBD1,TRBJ2-6,NA
TGTGCCATCAGTGCCGGGACAGGGACTCAGCCCCAGCATTTT,CAISAGTGTQPQHF,TRBV10-3,TRBD1,TRBJ1-5,NA
TGTGCCAGTAGTAAGCTAGCGGGAGGAGGGCACACCGGGGAGCTGTTTTTT,CASSKLAGGGHTGELFF,TRBV19,TRBD2,TRBJ2-2,NA
TGTGCCTGGAGTGAAGGCTATAGCAATCAGCCCCAGCATTTT,CAWSEGYSNQPQHF,TRBV30,NA,TRBJ1-5,NA
TGCGCCAGCAGCCCCGGGACCCCGGGGGGTGAAGCTTTCTTT,CASSPGTPGGEAFF,TRBV5-1,NA,TRBJ1-1,NA
TGTGCCAGCAGGCAGGGACGAACTTATGGCTACACCTTC,CASRQGRTYGYTF,TRBV6-6,NA,TRBJ1-2,NA
TGTGCCAGCAGTTCGACACTGGGGGCCACTGAAGCTTTCTTT,CASSSTLGATEAFF,TRBV6-5,NA,TRBJ1-1,once
TGTGCCAGCTCTCTAGCGGGGAGCACAGATACGCAGTATTTT,CASSLAGSTDTQYF,TRBV7-9,TRBD2,TRBJ2-3,few
TGTGCCAGCGGAGACGGTATTAATGAAAAACTGTTTTTT,CASGDGINEKLFF,TRBV2,NA,TRBJ1-4,NA
TGTGCCAGTAGTAGGGGACAGGGGAAGACTGAAGCTTTCTTT,CASSRGQGKTEAFF,TRBV19,TRBD1,TRBJ1-1,NA
TGCGCCAGCAGCTGGCGGGACACAGATACGCAGTATTTT,CASSWRDTDTQYF,TRBV5-1,NA,TRBJ2-3,NA
TGTGCCAGCAGCTTGGCGGTTGACAGGGCAAACAATGAGCAGTTCTTC,CASSLAVDRANNEQFF,TRBV5-6,TRBD1,TRBJ2-1,NA
TGCAGCGTTGAAGATGGGGGTAGCACAGATACGCAGTATTTT,CSVEDGGSTDTQYF,TRBV29-1,NA,TRBJ2-3,NA
TGTGCCAGCAGCCTTAGCGGCTCCGGGGAGCAGTACTTC,CASSLSGSGEQYF,TRBV2,NA,TRBJ2-7,few
TGTGCCAGCAGCAGACCACCTACAGGAAACTACGAGCAGTACTTC,CASSRPPTGNYEQYF,TRBV21-1,NA,TRBJ2-7,NA
TGTGCCAGCAGCTTGTGGACAGGTGTGGTAGAGACCCAGTACTTC,CASSLWTGVVETQYF,TRBV5-6,TRBD1,TRBJ2-5,NA
TGTGCCAGCTCACCACGGACAGGGGGCAACACTGAAGCTTTCTTT,CASSPRTGGNTEAFF,TRBV18,TRBD1,TRBJ1-1,NA